Listed below are T cell receptor beta chains from one sample, sequenced in a study of cytomegalovirus exposure and HLA in healthy donors. TCRdb keeps only in-frame clones here, not all; method: immunoSEQ multiplex PCR. The sample has hundreds of thousands of clones, 65% to 85% seen once. The sample was PBMCs. Source of these receptors: a boy between 2 and 10 years old in good health and CMV-seronegative. Each CDR3 is given with its conserved first and last residue. Fields, in order: J gene, CDR3 length, clone size, V gene, D gene, CDR3 DNA, CDR3 protein. A D gene is named only where the DNA matches it firmly. Expanded clones are given a class, and other clones once, few, many or no size at all.

>TRBJ1-2|14|.|TRBV5-4|.
TGTGCCAGCAGCTTGGGACAGTTTAACTATGGCTACACCTTC
CASSLGQFNYGYTF
>TRBJ1-2|12|once|TRBV29-1|.
TGCAGCGTTCCACGAACAGGGTACGGCTACACCTTC
CSVPRTGYGYTF
>TRBJ2-1|15|.|TRBV5-6|TRBD2
TGTGCCAGCAGGTCACGGGGGGGAGGTTACAATGAGCAGTTCTTC
CASRSRGGGYNEQFF
>TRBJ1-5|17|.|TRBV11-2|.
TGTGCCAGCAGCTTAGACACCTTACAGGGAAGGGGGCAGCCCCAGCATTTT
CASSLDTLQGRGQPQHF
>TRBJ1-1|13|.|TRBV10-3|TRBD1
TGTGCCATCAGGGACAGGGGGAACACTGAAGCTTTCTTT
CAIRDRGNTEAFF
>TRBJ2-3|14|few|TRBV9|.
TGTGCCAGCAGCTCCGGGGTGGCGCCAGATACGCAGTATTTT
CASSSGVAPDTQYF
>TRBJ2-7|13|.|TRBV10-1|TRBD2
TGCGCCAGCAGTGACGGACTAGCGGGGGAGCAGTACTTC
CASSDGLAGEQYF
>TRBJ2-3|16|.|TRBV9|TRBD2
TGTGCCAGCAGCGTGGCAGCGGGGGGCGGGGCAGATACGCAGTATTTT
CASSVAAGGGADTQYF
>TRBJ2-6|14|.|TRBV15|.
TGTGCCACCAGCGCCAGCTCTGGGGCCAACGTCCTGACTTTC
CATSASSGANVLTF
>TRBJ1-3|13|few|TRBV6-1|.
TGTGCCAGCAGCCCCGAGGTCGGAAACACCATATATTTT
CASSPEVGNTIYF
>TRBJ1-1|13|.|TRBV5-1|TRBD1
TGCGCCAGCAGCCCAGGACAGGGCTGGGAAGCTTTCTTT
CASSPGQGWEAFF
>TRBJ2-5|11|.|TRBV10-2|.
TGCGCCAGCAGTGAGGAAGAGGCCCAGTACTTC
CASSEEEAQYF
>TRBJ1-5|16|once|TRBV5-6|.
TGTGCCAGCAGCCCGAAGCTAGGACTGGCGGGTCAGCCCCAGCATTTT
CASSPKLGLAGQPQHF
>TRBJ1-1|13|.|TRBV19|.
TGTGCCAGTCAGGGGTTTCCGAACACTGAAGCTTTCTTT
CASQGFPNTEAFF
>TRBJ2-7|16|.|TRBV5-1|TRBD2
TGCGCCAGCAGTCCTAGACTAGCGGCCAGCTCCTACGAGCAGTACTTC
CASSPRLAASSYEQYF
>TRBJ1-6|13|.|TRBV10-3|TRBD1
TGTGCCAACAGACAGGGAAGCGCGTCACCCCTCCACTTT
CANRQGSASPLHF
>TRBJ2-7|15|.|TRBV7-6|TRBD2
TGTGCCAGCAGCTTAGATACTAGCGGGAAATACGAGCAGTACTTC
CASSLDTSGKYEQYF
>TRBJ1-1|14|.|TRBV6-6|TRBD1
TGTGCCAGCAGTTTTCGGGACAGGAACACTGAAGCTTTCTTT
CASSFRDRNTEAFF
>TRBJ2-1|16|.|TRBV9|.
TGTGCCAGCAGCGTGGACTTTCGAAGCTCCTACAATGAGCAGTTCTTC
CASSVDFRSSYNEQFF
>TRBJ2-3|16|few|TRBV10-3|TRBD2
TGTGCCATCAGTGCTAGCGGGGGGGATAGCACAGATACGCAGTATTTT
CAISASGGDSTDTQYF
>TRBJ1-2|17|.|TRBV30|TRBD1
TGTGCCTGGAGAGTAGAGGTGCTGACAGGGATTAACTATGGCTACACCTTC
CAWRVEVLTGINYGYTF
>TRBJ2-5|14|.|TRBV2|TRBD1
TGTGCCAGCAGTCCGGGACAGTACCAAGAGACCCAGTACTTC
CASSPGQYQETQYF
>TRBJ2-5|14|.|TRBV2|.
TGTGCCAGCAGGGTCGGGACCGGGGGAGAGACCCAGTACTTC
CASRVGTGGETQYF
>TRBJ1-5|17|.|TRBV27|.
TGTGCCAGCAGTCTCCCGACAGGACCTTATAGCAATCAGCCCCAGCATTTT
CASSLPTGPYSNQPQHF
>TRBJ1-1|13|.|TRBV7-9|.
TGTGCCAGCAGCTTAGCTTTAGCGGGGGGAGCTTTCTTT
CASSLALAGGAFF
>TRBJ2-2|15|.|TRBV11-3|TRBD1
TGTGCCAGCAGCTTACTAACAGGGGGAACCGGGGAGCTGTTTTTT
CASSLLTGGTGELFF
>TRBJ1-1|13|.|TRBV30|.
TGTGCCTGGAGTGTACATCCGAACACTGAAGCTTTCTTT
CAWSVHPNTEAFF
>TRBJ2-1|14|few|TRBV6-5|TRBD2
TGTGCCAGCAGCCCTACTAGCGGGGGTTATGAGCAGTTCTTC
CASSPTSGGYEQFF
>TRBJ1-1|15|few|TRBV12-5|.
TGTGCTAGTGGCATCTCGCGGCCGGCGATCACTGAAGCTTTCTTT
CASGISRPAITEAFF
>TRBJ1-4|13|few|TRBV5-1|.
TGCGCCAGCAGACAGGGCCCTAATGAAAAACTGTTTTTT
CASRQGPNEKLFF
>TRBJ2-3|18|.|TRBV13|TRBD2
TGTGCCAGCAGCTTAGCCGTAGTCAGCGGGAGTCGGGAAGATACGCAGTATTTT
CASSLAVVSGSREDTQYF
>TRBJ1-1|14|once|TRBV4-2|.
TGTGCCAGCAGCCAAGCCACCCAGGGTAGTGAAGCTTTCTTT
CASSQATQGSEAFF
>TRBJ2-7|13|.|TRBV5-4|.
TGTGCCAGCAGCTTGTGGCAGTCCTACGAGCAGTACTTC
CASSLWQSYEQYF
>TRBJ2-3|17|.|TRBV5-4|TRBD2
TGTGCCAGCAGCTTGAGGACTAGCGGGAGGGCCGCAGATACGCAGTATTTT
CASSLRTSGRAADTQYF
>TRBJ1-1|13|once|TRBV11-2|TRBD1
TGTGCCAGCCACAGGGGTCTGAACACTGAAGCTTTCTTT
CASHRGLNTEAFF
>TRBJ2-1|15|few|TRBV7-9|.
TGTGCCAGCAGCGGGAGGGGACATTTGGACTATGAGCAGTTCTTC
CASSGRGHLDYEQFF
>TRBJ1-4|13|.|TRBV7-3|TRBD1
TGTGCCAGCAGCTTGACAGGGGGTGAAAAACTGTTTTTT
CASSLTGGEKLFF
>TRBJ1-2|15|.|TRBV9|TRBD1
TGTGCCAGCAGCCCGACCGGGACAGGGGGCGATGGCTACACCTTC
CASSPTGTGGDGYTF
>TRBJ1-1|14|.|TRBV5-4|TRBD1
TGTGCCAGCAGTTTGGACAGGTTTCCTCCTGAAGCTTTCTTT
CASSLDRFPPEAFF
>TRBJ2-1|16|.|TRBV11-1|TRBD2
TGTGCCAGCAGCCGCCTGCTAGCGGGAGTCGGGCCTGAGCAGTTCTTC
CASSRLLAGVGPEQFF
>TRBJ2-7|13|.|TRBV30|.
TGTGCCTGGAGTCTGGGGCGGACCTACGAGCAGTACTTC
CAWSLGRTYEQYF
>TRBJ1-5|13|.|TRBV7-2|.
TGTGCCAGCAGCTTAACACATGGCCAGCCCCAGCATTTT
CASSLTHGQPQHF
>TRBJ2-7|15|once|TRBV6-1|TRBD2
TGTGCCAGCAGTGAAGAGGTAGCGGGAGTTTTTGAGCAGTACTTC
CASSEEVAGVFEQYF
>TRBJ2-2|16|few|TRBV6-1|TRBD2
TGTGCCAGCAGTGGACTAGCGGGAGAGGGTACCGGGGAGCTGTTTTTT
CASSGLAGEGTGELFF
>TRBJ1-2|15|.|TRBV6-1|TRBD1
TGTGCCAGCAGTGAAGGCACAGGGGGACCCCATGGCTACACCTTC
CASSEGTGGPHGYTF
>TRBJ2-5|16|.|TRBV19|TRBD1
TGTGCCACCCTTCCCCCGGACAGGGGGCTTAAAGAGACCCAGTACTTC
CATLPPDRGLKETQYF
>TRBJ2-7|17|.|TRBV30|.
TGTGCCTGGAGGGGTACCTCCCGTGTTTTAGCCCTTTACGAGCAGTACTTC
CAWRGTSRVLALYEQYF
>TRBJ2-7|15|.|TRBV5-6|.
TGTGCCAGCAGCTTAATCGAGACTACCCTCTACGAGCAGTACTTC
CASSLIETTLYEQYF
>TRBJ2-5|16|.|TRBV9|.
TGTGCCAGCAGCGTAGATTGGAGGGTCATACAAGAGACCCAGTACTTC
CASSVDWRVIQETQYF
>TRBJ2-5|14|.|TRBV19|.
TGTGCCAGTAGTTTAGGCGTGCCTCAAGAGACCCAGTACTTC
CASSLGVPQETQYF
>TRBJ2-7|15|once|TRBV10-3|TRBD1
TGTGCCATCAGTGACGTGGCAGGGGGCAAGAACGAGCAGTACTTC
CAISDVAGGKNEQYF
>TRBJ2-3|17|.|TRBV5-1|TRBD2
TGCGCCAGCTCCATTTCCGGGACTAGCGGGAGAAGGGATACGCAGTATTTT
CASSISGTSGRRDTQYF
>TRBJ2-5|15|.|TRBV29-1|TRBD2
TGCAGCGCTCCGGGACTAGCGGGGCCTCAAGAGACCCAGTACTTC
CSAPGLAGPQETQYF
>TRBJ2-1|16|.|TRBV6-4|.
TGTGCCAGCAGTGACTCCCTTGAGAATGAGTACAATGAGCAGTTCTTC
CASSDSLENEYNEQFF
>TRBJ1-5|13|once|TRBV19|.
TGTGCCAGTAGTATCAGGGGTGGACAGCCCCAGCATTTT
CASSIRGGQPQHF
>TRBJ1-1|14|.|TRBV11-2|.
TGTGCCAGCAGCTTGGCAGGGGAGAACACTGAAGCTTTCTTT
CASSLAGENTEAFF
>TRBJ1-3|16|.|TRBV15|TRBD1
TGTGCCACCAGCGGACAGGCTCACCACTCTGGAAACACCATATATTTT
CATSGQAHHSGNTIYF
>TRBJ2-6|19|.|TRBV7-6|TRBD1
TGTGCCAGCAGCTTACTCGGACAGGGGGCTATATCTGGGGCCAACGTCCTGACTTTC
CASSLLGQGAISGANVLTF
>TRBJ1-4|17|.|TRBV19|TRBD1
TGTGCCAGTAGACGGACAGGCGCATATGCAACTAATGAAAAACTGTTTTTT
CASRRTGAYATNEKLFF